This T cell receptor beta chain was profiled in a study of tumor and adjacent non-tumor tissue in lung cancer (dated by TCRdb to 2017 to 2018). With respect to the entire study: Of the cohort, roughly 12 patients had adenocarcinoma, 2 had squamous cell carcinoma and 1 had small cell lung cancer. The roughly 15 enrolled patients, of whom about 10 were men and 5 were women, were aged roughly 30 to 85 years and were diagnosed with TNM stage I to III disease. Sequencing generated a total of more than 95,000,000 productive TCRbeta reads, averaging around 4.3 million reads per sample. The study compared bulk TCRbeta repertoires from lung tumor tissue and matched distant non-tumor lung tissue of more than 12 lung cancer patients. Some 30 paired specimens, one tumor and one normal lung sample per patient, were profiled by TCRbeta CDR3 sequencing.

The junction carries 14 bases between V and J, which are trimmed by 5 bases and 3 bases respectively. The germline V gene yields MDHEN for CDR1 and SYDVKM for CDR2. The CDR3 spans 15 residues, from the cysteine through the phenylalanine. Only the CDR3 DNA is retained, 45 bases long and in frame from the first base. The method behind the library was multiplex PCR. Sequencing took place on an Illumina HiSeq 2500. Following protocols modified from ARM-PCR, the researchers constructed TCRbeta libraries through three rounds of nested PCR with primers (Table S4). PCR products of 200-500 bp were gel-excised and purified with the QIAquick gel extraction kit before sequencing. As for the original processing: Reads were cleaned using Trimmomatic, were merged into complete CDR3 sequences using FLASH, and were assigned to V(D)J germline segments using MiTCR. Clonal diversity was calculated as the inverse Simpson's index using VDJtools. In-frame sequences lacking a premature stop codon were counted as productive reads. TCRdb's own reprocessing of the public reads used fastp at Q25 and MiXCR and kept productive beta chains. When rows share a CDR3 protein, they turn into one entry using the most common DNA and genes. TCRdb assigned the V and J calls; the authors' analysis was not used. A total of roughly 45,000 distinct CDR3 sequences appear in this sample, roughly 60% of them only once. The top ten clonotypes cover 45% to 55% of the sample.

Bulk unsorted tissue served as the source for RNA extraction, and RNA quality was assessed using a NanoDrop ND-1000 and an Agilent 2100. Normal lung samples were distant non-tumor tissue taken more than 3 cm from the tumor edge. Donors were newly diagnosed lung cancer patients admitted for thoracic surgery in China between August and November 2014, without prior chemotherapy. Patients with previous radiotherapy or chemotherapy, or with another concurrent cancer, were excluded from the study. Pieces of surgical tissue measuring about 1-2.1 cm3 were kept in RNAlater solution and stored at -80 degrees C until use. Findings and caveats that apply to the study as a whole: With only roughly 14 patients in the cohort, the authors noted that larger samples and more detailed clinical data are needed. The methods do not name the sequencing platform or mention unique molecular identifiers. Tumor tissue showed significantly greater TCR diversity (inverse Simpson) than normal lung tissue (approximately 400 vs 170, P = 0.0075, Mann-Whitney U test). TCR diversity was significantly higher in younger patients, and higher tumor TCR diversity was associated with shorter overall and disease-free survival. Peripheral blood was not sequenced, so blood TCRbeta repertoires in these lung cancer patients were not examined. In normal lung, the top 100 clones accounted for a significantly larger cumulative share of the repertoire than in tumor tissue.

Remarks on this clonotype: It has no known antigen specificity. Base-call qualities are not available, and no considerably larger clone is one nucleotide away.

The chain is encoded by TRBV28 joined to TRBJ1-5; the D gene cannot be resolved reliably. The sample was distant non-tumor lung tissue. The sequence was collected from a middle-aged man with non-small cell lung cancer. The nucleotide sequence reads TGTGCCAGCAGTCCACTCCCCGGGGACAATCAGCCCCAGCATTTT. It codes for CASSPLPGDNQPQHF.